The 10 T cell receptor beta chains below all came from one sample that was sequenced in a study of T cells in Graves' hyperthyroidism and ophthalmopathy. TCR beta CDR3 sequences were amplified from RNA transcripts. TCR CDR3 regions were first amplified by RT-PCR with HTBI primers. TCRdb itself ran the multiplex PCR reads through MiXCR, one entry per CDR3 protein. The table lists roughly 530,000 distinct CDR3 sequences, approximately 17% of them singletons, with around 17% in the top ten. Sequencing was performed on blood. The receptors stem from a woman aged 18-29 years with Graves' ophthalmopathy.

This sequence joins TRBV7-9 and TRBJ2-2; TRBD2 matches at 13 bases. V trimming: 5 bases; J trimming: 4 bases; junction bases outside the gene matches: 10. Germline loops: CDR1 SEHNR, CDR2 FQNEAQ (reference sequence). The CDR3 consists of 18 residues. This chain's CDR3 is CASSLKLAGGASTGELFF. The CDR3 nucleotides are TGTGCCAGCAGCCTAAAACTAGCGGGAGGGGCTAGCACCGGGGAGCTGTTTTTT.

This clonotype was detected a few times. The gene calls are TRBV19 and TRBJ1-2; D gene ambiguous. V was cut by 8 bases and J by 0 bases, with 16 bases left in between. Germline CDR1 and CDR2: LNHDA and SQIVND (reference sequence). The CDR3 totals 15 residues. CDR3 DNA: TGTGCCAGTTTAGGTGGCCAGCCCGCTAACTATGGCTACACCTTC. Translation gives CASLGGQPANYGYTF.

The genes are TRBV19 and TRBJ2-2; D is perhaps TRBD1 (6 bases). Between the trimmed V and J ends, which lost 7 bases and 8 bases, there was a span of 11 bases. Germline-derived CDR1 and CDR2 are LNHDA and SQIVND (reference sequence). The CDR3 is made up of 12 amino acids. The DNA for the CDR3 is TGTGCCAGTAACAGGGTTACTGGGGAGCTGTTTTTT. It translates to CASNRVTGELFF.

This clonotype was picked up many times. The chain uses TRBV27 and TRBJ2-1; D is possibly TRBD1 or TRBD2 (5 bases each). The CDR3 loop spans 15 amino acids. V was cut by 5 bases and J by 8 bases, with 19 bases left in between. CDR1 and CDR2 (germline): MNHEY, SMNVEV (reference sequence). The CDR3, as DNA: TGTGCCAGCAGTCCGTGGGGACGGAATGGGCATGAGCAGTTCTTC. Translation gives CASSPWGRNGHEQFF.

This clonotype occurred a few times. The chain uses TRBV10-2 and TRBJ2-2, with 7 bases identical to TRBD2. The V gene end was trimmed by 8 bases and the J gene end by 5 bases; junction bases not matched to a gene: 11. This CDR3 comprises 15 residues. Germline V gene lookup returns CDR1 WSHSY and CDR2 SAAADI. CDR3 nucleotides: TGCGCCAGCCTTGGTCGGGAGGCGGGGACCGGGGAGCTGTTTTTT. Its translation: CASLGREAGTGELFF.

Many counts were recorded for this clonotype. The rearrangement joins TRBV20-1 to TRBJ2-3; D is tentatively TRBD1 or TRBD2 (6 bases each). Germline V gene sequence: CDR1 DFQATT, CDR2 SNEGSKA (reference sequence). V lost 0 bases to trimming and J lost 3 bases, with 13 bases between them. The CDR3 is 15 amino acids. The CDR3 nucleotides are TGCAGTGCTAGAGAGGGGCGGAGGGGGACAGATACGCAGTATTTT. Its translation is CSAREGRRGTDTQYF.

There are a few counts of this clonotype. The chain uses TRBV5-6 and TRBJ2-1, with D perhaps being TRBD1 or TRBD2 (6 bases each). Trimming cost V 2 bases and J 6 bases, with 12 bases left between them. CDR3 length: 14 residues. In germline, CDR1 is SGHDT, CDR2 YYEEEE. The CDR3 protein is CASSFWGARNEQFF. For the CDR3, the DNA is TGTGCCAGCAGCTTCTGGGGGGCCCGCAATGAGCAGTTCTTC.

This clonotype was seen ten or more times. V and J are TRBV27 and TRBJ2-7; TRBD2 agrees at 8 bases. This CDR3 is 15 amino acids long. In germline, CDR1 is MNHEY, CDR2 SMNVEV (reference sequence). V was clipped by 2 bases and J by 3 bases; unmatched bases: 6. The DNA of the CDR3 is TGTGCCAGCAGTTTAAGGCTAGCGGGCGGCTACGAGCAGTACTTC. The encoded protein is CASSLRLAGGYEQYF.

Only a few counts were recorded for this clonotype. J is TRBJ2-2 and V is TRBV24-1, with 13 bases fitting TRBD2. V shed 0 bases and J 0 bases; nucleotides not matched to a gene: 9. CDR1 and CDR2 (germline): KGHDR, SFDVKD. This CDR3 spans 21 amino acids. CDR3 residues: CATSDLRVGLAGSPNTGELFF. The CDR3, as DNA: TGTGCCACCAGTGATTTGCGGGTGGGACTAGCGGGATCTCCGAACACCGGGGAGCTGTTTTTT.

This clonotype was counted a few times. The chain carries TRBV27 and TRBJ2-4; 7 bases map to TRBD1. The CDR3 loop spans 16 amino acids. J gave up 3 bases and V 1 base, and 6 bases lay outside the gene matches. Germline lookup yields CDR1 MNHEY and CDR2 SMNVEV (reference sequence). In DNA form, the CDR3 reads TGTGCCAGCAGTTTATTAAAGGGGGCCGGCAAAAACATTCAGTACTTC. This translates into CASSLLKGAGKNIQYF.